Listed here are 13 T cell receptor beta chains from one sample, sequenced in a study of PD-L1 blockade in urothelial cancer. Sequenced by immunoSEQ multiplex PCR; TCRdb stores in-frame clones only, minus some. The table has tens of thousands of clones, about 90% seen once; the top ten hold 6% to 9%. The starting material was PBMCs, obtained around atezolizumab (anti-PD-L1) treatment. These receptors originate from a man aged 60-69 years with urothelial cancer.

This clone was detected a few times. In nucleotides, the CDR3 is TGCGCCAGCAGCACTCAGCTGGGGCGGAATGAGCAGTTCTTC. Encoded protein: CASSTQLGRNEQFF. The V call is TRBV4-3, the J call TRBJ2-1, with a tentative D call TRBD1 (5 bases). V was shortened by 5 bases and J by 7 bases, with 15 bases between the two germline ends. Germline loops: CDR1 LGHNA, CDR2 YSLEER. The CDR3 runs to 14 residues.

V usage is TRBV2 and J usage is TRBJ2-5; D unresolved. This CDR3 region has 16 residues. The V and J ends lost 6 bases and 2 bases respectively, with 19 bases between them. Germline loops: CDR1 SNHLY, CDR2 FYNNEI. The CDR3 sequence is CASSTYGRAAQETQYF. CDR3 bases: TGTGCCAGCAGCACTTATGGGCGAGCCGCTCAAGAGACCCAGTACTTC.

This chain links TRBV2 with TRBJ2-5, with a tentative D call TRBD2 (6 bases). CDR3 length: 13 residues. Germline CDR1 SNHLY, CDR2 FYNNEI. The V end lost 7 bases, the J end lost 1 base, and 10 bases lay between the germline ends. The chain's CDR3 is CASKPSAQETQYF. As DNA, the CDR3 is TGTGCCAGCAAGCCTAGCGCCCAAGAGACCCAGTACTTC.

The chain links TRBV6-1 to TRBJ1-5, with D unclear. This CDR3 region has 10 residues. Trimming left V 7 bases short and J 10 bases short, with 8 bases between. Germline CDR1 is MNHNS and CDR2 is SASEGT. The CDR3 DNA reads TGTGCCAGCACGGGTTTCCCCCAGCATTTT. Translated, it gives CASTGFPQHF.

The CDR3 coding sequence is TGTGCCAGCAGCCCTGAAGTACGACCGGGACAGGGGAAACAGTACTTC. Its translation: CASSPEVRPGQGKQYF. This chain uses TRBV7-2 with TRBJ2-7, with 10 bases that match TRBD1. The V gene's germline CDR1 is SGHTA and CDR2 FQGNSA. Germline trimming cut 5 bases from V and 10 bases from J; bases unmatched to any gene: 17. The CDR3 loop spans 16 amino acids.

The V call is TRBV9, the J call TRBJ2-3, with unresolved D. V gave up 2 bases and J gave up 1 base, with 11 bases separating them. The CDR3 is 15 amino acids. Germline V gene sequence: CDR1 SGDLS, CDR2 YYNGEE. The CDR3 DNA reads TGTGCCAGCAGCGTTAGAGCGTCGCGCACAGATACGCAGTATTTT. Encoded protein: CASSVRASRTDTQYF.

The CDR3 DNA reads TGTGCCAGTAGTATAGACCGGGGCACTGAAGCTTTCTTT. Amino acids: CASSIDRGTEAFF. This chain connects TRBV19 to TRBJ1-1, with D hard to call. This CDR3 comprises 13 residues. CDR1 and CDR2 from the germline V gene are LNHDA and SQIVND (reference sequence). Trimming removed 0 bases at V and 4 bases at J, with 6 bases between.

This clone was seen only once. The chain combines TRBV6-6 with TRBJ2-3; a possible D gene is TRBD2 (5 bases). This CDR3 region has 14 residues. Germline V lookup: CDR1 MNHNY, CDR2 SVGAGI (reference sequence). V was pared by 11 bases and J by 2 bases, with 17 bases between. This chain's CDR3 is CAVQDRLTTDTQYF. As DNA, the CDR3 is TGTGCCGTCCAGGACCGACTAACCACAGATACGCAGTATTTT.

This clone was observed once. The chain uses TRBV28 and TRBJ1-6, with D possibly TRBD1 on 5 matching bases. The germline V gene encodes CDR1 MDHEN and CDR2 SYDVKM. The CDR3 sequence is 15 residues long. Trimming removed 10 bases at V and 0 bases at J, with 13 bases between. This CDR3 reads CATLNRGSYNSPLHF. As DNA, the CDR3 is TGTGCCACCCTAAATAGGGGCTCCTATAATTCACCCCTCCACTTT.

V is TRBV19 and J is TRBJ1-2, with D hard to call. This CDR3 is built from 14 residues. V was clipped by 7 bases and J by 0 bases, with 12 bases between them. CDR1 is LNHDA, CDR2 SQIVND, per germline (reference sequence). DNA of the CDR3: TGTGCCAGTATCGACACTAGAGCTAACTATGGCTACACCTTC. Translating gives CASIDTRANYGYTF.

J is TRBJ1-4 and V is TRBV5-1; D uncertain. Trimming removed 1 base at V and 4 bases at J, with 8 bases between. This CDR3 spans 14 amino acids. Germline CDR1 is SGHRS and CDR2 is YFSETQ. In nucleotides, the CDR3 is TGCGCCAGCAGCTTGTCACGGGGTAATGAAAAACTGTTTTTT. Residues: CASSLSRGNEKLFF.

J is TRBJ1-1 and V is TRBV11-3; no clear D. CDR3 length: 13 residues. Germline V gene lookup returns CDR1 SGHNT and CDR2 YENEEA. V dropped 5 bases and J dropped 1 base, with 8 bases sitting between them. The CDR3 loop reads CASSKLGNTEAFF. CDR3 coding DNA: TGTGCCAGCAGCAAACTAGGGAACACTGAAGCTTTCTTT. The full variable domain, its missing parts supplied by reference TRBV11-3 and TRBJ1-1, is EAGVVQSPRYKIIEKKQPVAFWCNPISGHNTLYWYLQNLGQGPELLIRYENEEAVDDSQLPKDRFSAERLKGVDSTLKIQPAELGDSAVYLCASSKLGNTEAFFGQGTRLTVV.

This rearrangement joins TRBV10-1 to TRBJ1-1, with D perhaps TRBD1 (5 bases). Deletions cut 5 bases from V and 0 bases from J, with 7 bases between. In germline, CDR1 is WNHNN, CDR2 SYGVQD (reference sequence). This CDR3 comprises 13 residues. Written as DNA, the CDR3 is TGCGCCAGCAGTCGACAGTTGAACACTGAAGCTTTCTTT. It codes for CASSRQLNTEAFF.